This entry concerns a single T cell receptor beta chain. This entry is derived from a study of blood T cell repertoires in COVID-19. Across the study: Samples taken during acute and convalescent COVID-19 were collected in the United States, Italy and Spain.

Clones were sequenced by immunoSEQ multiplex PCR, and TCRdb holds only the in-frame ones, with some missing. The sample records roughly 190,000 clones, 88% being singletons. V lost 3 bases, J lost 3 bases, and 4 bases stayed unmatched. Germline CDR1 is SGDLS and CDR2 is YYNGEE. This CDR3 is built from 14 residues. The chain employs TRBV9 and TRBJ1-2; 8 nucleotides align to TRBD1. The sample consisted of peripheral blood. This receptor was identified in a man in his forties or fifties with active or convalescent COVID-19. CDR3 sequence: CASSGPQGDYGYTF. The CDR3 DNA reads TGTGCCAGCAGCGGACCACAGGGGGACTATGGCTACACCTTC.